The 11 T cell receptor beta chains below come from one sample, sequenced in a study of T cells in Graves' hyperthyroidism and ophthalmopathy. What was amplified from RNA transcripts were TCR beta CDR3 regions. A set of HTBI primers served as the primers for a first-round RT-PCR of the TCR CDR3. TCRdb analysed the multiplex PCR reads with MiXCR anew, one entry per CDR3 protein. The data contain fewer than 300,000 distinct CDR3 sequences, 20% to 30% of them singletons. The sample consisted of blood. The origin of the receptors is a man aged 40-55 years with Graves' hyperthyroidism that later progressed to Graves' ophthalmopathy.

This clonotype was counted only a few times. The chain couples TRBV6-4 to TRBJ1-2, with a weak D call TRBD1 (5 bases). From germline, CDR1 is MRHNA and CDR2 SNTAGT. V was shortened by 7 bases and J by 2 bases, with 11 bases between the two germline ends. The CDR3 loop spans 13 amino acids. The CDR3 here is CASTRGGNYGYTF. The CDR3 DNA follows: TGTGCCAGCACGCGGGGGGGAAACTATGGCTACACCTTC.

Many counts were recorded for this clonotype. The chain joins TRBV28 to TRBJ2-3, with D maybe TRBD2 (7 bases). The V end was cut by 8 bases, the J end by 3 bases, with 18 bases between. Germline CDR1 reads MDHEN; CDR2 reads SYDVKM. This CDR3 spans 15 amino acids. The CDR3 spells CASPPTGGQTDTQYF. In DNA form, the CDR3 reads TGTGCCAGCCCACCGACCGGGGGGCAAACAGATACGCAGTATTTT.

This clonotype came up many times. The V call is TRBV6-5, the J call TRBJ2-7, with TRBD2 matching over 7 bases. Trimming removed 2 bases from V and 3 bases from J; junction bases left unmatched: 4. CDR1 is MNHEY, CDR2 SVGAGI, per germline. The length of the CDR3 is 14 residues. The CDR3 loop reads CASSYGGGGYEQYF. For the CDR3, the DNA is TGTGCCAGCAGTTACGGCGGGGGAGGCTACGAGCAGTACTTC.

This clonotype was seen repeatedly, ten times or more. The chain employs TRBV3-1 and TRBJ2-7; 7 bases align to TRBD2. Germline-derived CDR1 and CDR2 are LGHDT and YNNKEL (reference sequence). The length of the CDR3 is 13 residues. Trimming removed 2 bases from V and 2 bases from J; junction bases left unmatched: 0. CDR3 amino acids: CASSQLAAYEQYF. CDR3 nucleotides: TGTGCCAGCAGCCAACTAGCGGCCTACGAGCAGTACTTC.

Many counts were recorded for this clonotype. The chain employs TRBV11-3 and TRBJ2-5; D unresolved. Deletions cut 4 bases from V and 8 bases from J, with 17 bases between. From germline, CDR1 is SGHNT and CDR2 YENEEA. CDR3 length: 14 residues. CDR3 sequence: CASSSEPHLSTQYF. CDR3 sequence (DNA): TGTGCCAGCAGCTCCGAACCCCATTTATCCACCCAGTACTTC.

This clonotype was detected ten times or more. The chain is built from TRBV5-1 and TRBJ2-7; 8 bases map to TRBD2. The CDR3 is 14 residues long. CDR1 SGHRS and CDR2 YFSETQ come from the germline V gene. V was clipped by 3 bases and J by 5 bases; unmatched bases: 7. CDR3 DNA sequence: TGCGCCAGCAGCTCTCCGGGAGGGCTGAACGAGCAGTACTTC. Its translation: CASSSPGGLNEQYF.

Details on this clonotype: This may come from a read error, since a much larger clone is one base off. V and J are TRBV12-3 or TRBV12-4 and TRBJ1-5; no reliable D call. Trimming removed 6 bases at V and 7 bases at J, with 13 bases between. The CDR3 has 13 amino acids. As DNA, the CDR3 is TGTGCCAGCAGCTTGCACCTTCCGCAGCCCCAGCATTTT. Its translation: CASSLHLPQPQHF.

This clonotype was seen at least ten times. The DNA of the CDR3 is TGCGCCAGCATGAGGCAATCCGGCACTGAAGCTTTCTTT. Protein: CASMRQSGTEAFF. This chain links TRBV10-2 with TRBJ1-1; D remains unclear. V lost 7 bases to trimming and J lost 4 bases, with 13 bases between them. The CDR3 sequence is 13 residues long. Germline assignment: CDR1 WSHSY and CDR2 SAAADI.

The chain employs TRBV28 and TRBJ2-5, with TRBD2 identical over 7 bases. Germline V gene sequence: CDR1 MDHEN, CDR2 SYDVKM. This CDR3 has 15 amino acids. Trimming cost V 2 bases and J 5 bases; bases outside gene matches: 8. The CDR3 loop reads CASSLPAGMRETQYF. CDR3 DNA: TGTGCCAGCAGTTTACCAGCGGGAATGAGGGAGACCCAGTACTTC. Full variable domain (outside the CDR3, taken from reference TRBV28 and TRBJ2-5): DVKVTQSSRYLVKRTGEKVFLECVQDMDHENMFWYRQDPGLGLRLIYFSYDVKMKEKGDIPEGYSVSREKKERFSLILESASTNQTSMYLCASSLPAGMRETQYFGPGTRLLVL.

In this sample, this clonotype turned up many times. This chain joins TRBV27 and TRBJ2-7; the match to TRBD1 covers 10 bases. The CDR3 has 15 amino acids. Trimming took 4 bases from V and 4 from J; bases not matched to a gene: 7. Germline loops: CDR1 MNHEY, CDR2 SMNVEV (reference sequence). CDR3 sequence: CASSSPGQGQYEQYF. For the CDR3, the DNA is TGTGCCAGCAGTTCTCCGGGACAGGGGCAATACGAGCAGTACTTC.

This clonotype was detected many times. This chain uses TRBV24-1 with TRBJ2-5; D unresolved. The CDR3 runs to 13 residues. The germline V and J ends were trimmed by 4 bases and 0 bases, with 5 bases remaining between them. Germline V lookup: CDR1 KGHDR, CDR2 SFDVKD. CDR3 coding DNA: TGTGCCACCAGTGAGACGAACCAAGAGACCCAGTACTTC. It translates to CATSETNQETQYF.